A selection of T cell receptor beta chains follows, all from one sample in a study of T cell repertoires in cytomegalovirus infection. TCRdb reprocessed the reads with MiXCR, giving one entry per CDR3 protein. The table includes 200,000 or so distinct CDR3 sequences, about 21% detected once. Input material: PBMCs. These receptor sequences come from a human donor in good health (CMV status not recorded). Some clones in this sample may be carry-over from other donors' samples. The CDR3 runs from the conserved cysteine through the conserved F or W. A D gene is named only where the DNA matches it firmly. Part of the rows lack a size; the others show once, few, many or a class for expanded clones.

J gene | clone size | V gene | D gene | CDR3 DNA | CDR3 protein
TRBJ2-5 | . | TRBV7-3 | . | TGTGCCAGCAGCGCACAATCACGCCCAGAGACCCAGTACTTC | CASSAQSRPETQYF
TRBJ1-4 | few | TRBV14 | . | TGTGCCAGCAGCGACGGACAGCTAAATGAAAAACTGTTTTTT | CASSDGQLNEKLFF
TRBJ1-5 | . | TRBV6-1 | . | TGTGCCAGCAGGTCAGGTCAGCCCCAGCATTTT | CASRSGQPQHF
TRBJ2-7 | . | TRBV2 | . | TGTGCCTTCCGCCAGTCGGCCGAGCAGTACTTC | CAFRQSAEQYF
TRBJ1-2 | . | TRBV7-3 | . | TGTGCCAGCAGCTTAGGGCACAGGGTGTCAAGCTATGGCTACACCTTC | CASSLGHRVSSYGYTF
TRBJ2-3 | . | TRBV9 | . | TGTGCCAGCAGCGTAGCGGTGACAGATACGCAGTATTTT | CASSVAVTDTQYF
TRBJ2-7 | many | TRBV7-6 | . | TGTGCCAGCAGCTTAGATGCTTCTGGCTCCTACGAGCAGTACTTC | CASSLDASGSYEQYF
TRBJ2-7 | many | TRBV7-2 | TRBD2 | TGTGCCAGCAGCTCAAAGGGGACTAGCAACGAGCAGTACTTC | CASSSKGTSNEQYF
TRBJ2-1 | . | TRBV12-3/TRBV12-4 | TRBD2 | TGTGCCAGCAGTCTCACACAGCTAGCGGGAGGCCACAATGAGCAGTTCTTC | CASSLTQLAGGHNEQFF
TRBJ2-3 | few | TRBV15 | TRBD2 | TGTGCCACCAGCAGAGATCAGGGACTAGGGGGGAGCGGTACGCAGTATTTT | CATSRDQGLGGSGTQYF
TRBJ1-3 | few | TRBV28 | . | TGTGCCAGCAGTTCCATCGACAGGAGCTCTGGAAACACCATATATTTT | CASSSIDRSSGNTIYF
TRBJ2-3 | . | TRBV10-3 | TRBD2 | TGTGCCATCAGTGAGTCGATTAGCGGGGGAAACACAGATACGCAGTATTTT | CAISESISGGNTDTQYF
TRBJ1-1 | many | TRBV6-1 | . | TGTGCCAGCAGAAGGACGGGACTCACTGAAGCTTTCTTT | CASRRTGLTEAFF
TRBJ2-1 | many | TRBV19 | . | TGTGCCAGTAGTCGTTCCCCGGTCATCAATGAGCAGTTCTTC | CASSRSPVINEQFF
TRBJ1-5 | . | TRBV6-1 | . | TGTGCCAGCAGTGAGGGCGGGGCAGGAGAGCCCCAGCATTTT | CASSEGGAGEPQHF
TRBJ1-1 | many | TRBV28 | . | TGTGCCAGCAGCCGCAACACTGAAGCTTTCTTT | CASSRNTEAFF
TRBJ2-1 | many | TRBV7-2 | . | TGTGCCAGCACCCTCAAATACGGGGCTGAGCAGTTCTTC | CASTLKYGAEQFF
TRBJ2-5 | few | TRBV27 | . | TGTGCCAGCAGTCCAGGGGTCTCTGAGACCCAGTACTTC | CASSPGVSETQYF
TRBJ2-2 | few | TRBV27 | TRBD2 | TGTGCCAGCAGACCACGCATGTGGCGGGAGGGCCAGAATTCCGGGGAGCTGTTTTTT | CASRPRMWREGQNSGELFF
TRBJ2-1 | . | TRBV14 | . | TGTGCCAGCAGCCAAGAGGTTGTGACACCCAATGAGCAGTTCTTC | CASSQEVVTPNEQFF
TRBJ1-1 | . | TRBV18 | . | TGTGCCAGCTCTTTCAGGACGGGGGAAGCTTTCTTT | CASSFRTGEAFF
TRBJ2-3 | many | TRBV5-1 | TRBD2 | TGCGCCAGCAGCTTGGCTAGCGGGAGCGGGGCAGATACGCAGTATTTT | CASSLASGSGADTQYF
TRBJ2-1 | many | TRBV7-2 | . | TGTGCCAGCAGCTTAGGAAGGGGACTTAACAATGAGCAGTTCTTC | CASSLGRGLNNEQFF
TRBJ2-1 | few | TRBV7-4 | . | TGTGCCAGCAGCCTTCTAGGGACCAGCGATGAGCAGTTCTTC | CASSLLGTSDEQFF
TRBJ2-7 | . | TRBV2 | TRBD1 | TGTGCCAGCAGTGGGGACAGAAGCTCCTACGAGCAGTACTTC | CASSGDRSSYEQYF
TRBJ1-2 | . | TRBV5-1 | TRBD1 | TGCGCCAGCAGCTTAGACAGGGGAGAGAGCTACTCCTTC | CASSLDRGESYSF
TRBJ1-1 | . | TRBV6-2/TRBV6-3 | . | TGTGCCAGCAGTTACGGGACTAGAACTGAAGCTTTCTTT | CASSYGTRTEAFF
TRBJ1-5 | few | TRBV6-1 | TRBD1 | TGTGCCAGCAGCGAAGGACAGGGCGGACAGCCCCAGCATTTT | CASSEGQGGQPQHF
TRBJ1-1 | . | TRBV13 | . | TGTGCCAGCAGCTTTCGGGCTGAAGCTTTCTTT | CASSFRAEAFF
TRBJ2-3 | many | TRBV11-2 | . | TGTGCCAGCAAAAAGGACACCCAAACAGATACGCAGTATTTT | CASKKDTQTDTQYF
TRBJ2-1 | . | TRBV6-2/TRBV6-3 | . | TGTGCCAGCAGTCCCCCCTCAAGGGTCTACAATGAGCAGTTCTTC | CASSPPSRVYNEQFF
TRBJ1-3 | . | TRBV6-2/TRBV6-3 | . | TGTGCCAGCAGTTACAGCAAGACTGGAAACACCATATATTTT | CASSYSKTGNTIYF
TRBJ1-5 | few | TRBV19 | . | TGTGCCAGTAGTATCGACGTACCCACGACGCCCCAGCATTTT | CASSIDVPTTPQHF
TRBJ1-3 | . | TRBV27 | . | TGTGCCAGCAGTTCCACGACGCGGGGCTGGTTCGGAAACACCATATATTTT | CASSSTTRGWFGNTIYF
TRBJ2-1 | many | TRBV7-8 | TRBD1 | TGTGCCAGCAGCCCGCCGGGACAGGGGCGGAATGAGCAGTTCTTC | CASSPPGQGRNEQFF
TRBJ2-5 | . | TRBV5-4 | TRBD1 | TGTGCCAGCAGCGGCGGGACAGGGGGTGAGACCCAGTACTTC | CASSGGTGGETQYF
TRBJ2-3 | . | TRBV7-2 | . | TGTGCCAGCAGCTTAACCGCCGGCGCTCCAGATACGCAGTATTTT | CASSLTAGAPDTQYF
TRBJ1-2 | . | TRBV29-1 | TRBD1 | TGCAGCGACAGGGGTCCCCATGGCTACACCTTC | CSDRGPHGYTF
TRBJ1-5 | . | TRBV27 | . | TGTGCCATCGGGATTCCTGATCAGCCCCAGCATTTT | CAIGIPDQPQHF
TRBJ2-1 | few | TRBV29-1 | TRBD2 | TGCAGCGCTGCTAGGACTAGCGGGACCAATGAGCAGTTCTTC | CSAARTSGTNEQFF
TRBJ2-3 | many | TRBV7-2 | TRBD1 | TGTGCCAGCAGCTTAGTGTGGCAGGGGGCGCGAGGAGATACGCAGTATTTT | CASSLVWQGARGDTQYF
TRBJ1-3 | . | TRBV29-1 | TRBD1 | TGCAGCGCCGGAAACAGGGGTCTTGGAAACACCATATATTTT | CSAGNRGLGNTIYF
TRBJ1-1 | . | TRBV25-1 | . | TGTGCCAGCAGTGAATCCTGGGGGGGGCACGGGGATAAGAACACTGAAGCTTTCTTT | CASSESWGGHGDKNTEAFF
TRBJ2-1 | few | TRBV24-1 | TRBD2 | TGTGCCACCAGTGACCCGGGACTAGCGGAGAACAATGAGCAGTTCTTC | CATSDPGLAENNEQFF
TRBJ1-1 | few | TRBV29-1 | . | TGCAGCGTGTCTACGGGGGCAAACACTGAAGCTTTCTTT | CSVSTGANTEAFF
TRBJ1-4 | . | TRBV6-6 | . | TGTGCCAGCAGTTGGGATGGGTTAGGAGAAAAACTGTTTTTT | CASSWDGLGEKLFF
TRBJ2-1 | few | TRBV7-2 | TRBD1 | TGTGCCAGCAGTCGGATCGGGACAGTCTACAATGAGCAGTTCTTC | CASSRIGTVYNEQFF
TRBJ2-3 | few | TRBV11-3 | . | TGTGCCAGCAGCTTAGAAGGAGCAGATACGCAGTATTTT | CASSLEGADTQYF
TRBJ1-1 | many | TRBV7-2 | TRBD1 | TGTGCCAGCAGCTTAATGCGGGGGGCAGGGGGCACTGAAGCTTTCTTT | CASSLMRGAGGTEAFF
TRBJ2-1 | many | TRBV20-1 | . | TGCAGTGCTAGAGTGCCTGGCGGTAACAATGAGCAGTTCTTC | CSARVPGGNNEQFF
TRBJ1-1 | few | TRBV7-9 | . | TGTGCCGGGGTTAGTCGGGGCACTGAAGCTTTCTTT | CAGVSRGTEAFF
TRBJ1-2 | . | TRBV20-1 | TRBD1 | TGCAGTGCTCGCCCCCCACTAGGACAGGGCGACTATGGCTACACCTTC | CSARPPLGQGDYGYTF
TRBJ1-5 | . | TRBV28 | TRBD1 | TGTGCCAGCAGTTTATTAGGGGGTCGGATTCCCGGACAGGGGAGAGATCAGCCCCAGCATTTT | CASSLLGGRIPGQGRDQPQHF
TRBJ2-6 | many | TRBV5-4 | TRBD1 | TGTGCCAGCAGCTTGGTAGATAGGACAGGGGCGATTGTCTCTGGGGCCAACGTCCTGACTTTC | CASSLVDRTGAIVSGANVLTF
TRBJ2-3 | medium-sized | TRBV12-3/TRBV12-4 | TRBD2 | TGTGCCAGCATTCCGACTAGCCGCTCGACAGATACGCAGTATTTT | CASIPTSRSTDTQYF
TRBJ1-2 | . | TRBV7-2 | . | TGTGCCAGCAGCTACGGGGGCGGCTTTGGCTACACCTTC | CASSYGGGFGYTF
TRBJ2-3 | few | TRBV28 | . | TGTGCCAGCAAGTCGGCCTTCATCGGCACAGATACGCAGTATTTT | CASKSAFIGTDTQYF
TRBJ1-2 | . | TRBV7-9 | . | TGTGCCAGCAGCTTTCCCGGGGTTGGCTATGGCTACACCTTC | CASSFPGVGYGYTF